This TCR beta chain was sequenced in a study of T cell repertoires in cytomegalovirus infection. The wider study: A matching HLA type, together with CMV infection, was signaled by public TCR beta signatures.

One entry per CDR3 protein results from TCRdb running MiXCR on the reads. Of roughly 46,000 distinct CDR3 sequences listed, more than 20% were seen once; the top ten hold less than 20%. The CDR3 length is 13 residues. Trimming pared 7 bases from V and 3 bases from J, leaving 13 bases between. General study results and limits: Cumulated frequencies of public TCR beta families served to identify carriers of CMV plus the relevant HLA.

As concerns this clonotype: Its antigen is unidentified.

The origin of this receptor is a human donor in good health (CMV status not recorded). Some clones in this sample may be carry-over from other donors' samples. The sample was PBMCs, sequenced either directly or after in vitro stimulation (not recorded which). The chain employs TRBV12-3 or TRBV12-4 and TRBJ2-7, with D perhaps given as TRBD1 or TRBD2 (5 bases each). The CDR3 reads CASTSGGLYEQYF. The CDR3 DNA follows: TGTGCCAGCACCTCTGGGGGTCTCTACGAGCAGTACTTC.